This is a list of T cell receptor beta chains from one sample in a study of T-cell memory formation after mild COVID-19. Via MiXCR, TCRdb re-called the 5' RACE reads, giving one row per CDR3 protein. The sample contains 470,000 or so distinct CDR3 sequences, 18% of which appear only once. The sequenced material came from PBMCs or a T cell subset sorted from them (not recorded which). The receptor source for this set is an adult woman who had mild COVID-19 (a few samples of this study predate the infection). Cell type and time point are not known. CDR3s include the opening cysteine and the closing phenylalanine or tryptophan. Fields, in order: D gene, clone size, J gene, V gene, CDR3 DNA, CDR3 protein. The D gene is left open where the match is weak. The size field is filled for only some rows; it gives once, few, many or a size class.

>TRBD1|-|TRBJ2-7|TRBV5-1
TGCGCCAGCACAGGGACAGTCTCCTACGAGCAGTACTTC
CASTGTVSYEQYF
>-|few|TRBJ2-3|TRBV20-1
TGCAGTGCCCCGACTAGGGGGATGGATACGCAGTATTTT
CSAPTRGMDTQYF
>TRBD2|-|TRBJ2-7|TRBV14
TGTGCCAGCAGCCCGGAGCTTTGGACTAGCGGAGGGGTCTACGAGCAGTACTTC
CASSPELWTSGGVYEQYF
>-|few|TRBJ2-7|TRBV29-1
TGCAGCGTTACCGGTAGGGGAGGCTACGAGCAGTACTTC
CSVTGRGGYEQYF
>-|few|TRBJ2-3|TRBV12-3/TRBV12-4
TGTGCCAGCAGTTTCGGTCTGCCGGGGCGTAACACAGATACGCAGTATTTT
CASSFGLPGRNTDTQYF
>-|-|TRBJ2-7|TRBV27
TGTGCCAGCAGTTTAACTGGGGACTGGCCTTCCTACGAGCAGTACTTC
CASSLTGDWPSYEQYF
>-|-|TRBJ2-3|TRBV4-2
TGTGCCAGCAGCCAAGGGATAGGGACAGATACGCAGTATTTT
CASSQGIGTDTQYF
>-|few|TRBJ1-3|TRBV10-3
TGTGCCATCAGTGAGCGGGGTTCGAGAAACACCATATATTTT
CAISERGSRNTIYF
>-|few|TRBJ2-4|TRBV11-3
TGTGCCAGCAGCCACCCCGGGAGCACCAAAAACATTCAGTACTTC
CASSHPGSTKNIQYF
>-|few|TRBJ1-1|TRBV7-9
TGTGCCAGCAGCATAGTTACGGGGGGGGACACTGAAGCTTTCTTT
CASSIVTGGDTEAFF
>TRBD1|-|TRBJ2-5|TRBV7-2
TGTGCCAGCAGCGATCGGACAGGGATGGGACAAGAGACCCAGTACTTC
CASSDRTGMGQETQYF
>TRBD1|few|TRBJ1-1|TRBV5-5
TGTGCCAGCAGCTTGAACAGGGGGCCCGGGACGGGGACTGAAGCTTTCTTT
CASSLNRGPGTGTEAFF
>TRBD2|-|TRBJ2-3|TRBV20-1
TGCAGTGCTAGAGAAGCGGGGGGATTCACAGATACGCAGTATTTT
CSAREAGGFTDTQYF